These 32 T cell receptor beta chains came from one sample sequenced in a study of T cells in Graves' hyperthyroidism and ophthalmopathy. Amplification of TCR beta CDR3 regions was performed using RNA transcripts as template. Primed by the HTBI set, a first-round RT-PCR was run on the TCR CDR3. Via MiXCR, TCRdb re-called the multiplex PCR reads, giving one row per CDR3 protein. Of roughly 710,000 distinct CDR3 sequences listed, 35% are singletons. Source material: blood. These receptors all stem from a woman in her thirties or forties with Graves' hyperthyroidism.

As concerns this clonotype: One end of the junction fails to match germline, which may point to a read error. V usage is TRBV7-2 and J usage is TRBJ1-2; no clear D gene. The CDR3 sequence is 12 residues long. The germline CDR1 and CDR2 sequences are SGHTA and FQGNSA. CDR3 residues: CASSQDDGGYTF. The CDR3 nucleotides read TGCGCCAGCAGCCAAGACGATGGTGGCTACACCTTC. Full variable domain (outside the CDR3, taken from reference TRBV7-2 and TRBJ1-2): GAGVSQSPSNKVTEKGKDVELRCDPISGHTALYWYRQSLGQGLEFLIYFQGNSAPDKSGLPSDRFSAERTGGSVSTLTIQRTQQEDSAVYLCASSQDDGGYTFGSGTRLTVV.

This clonotype has ten or more counts. The V call is TRBV20-1, the J call TRBJ1-2, with D possibly being TRBD1 (5 bases). The germline V gene encodes CDR1 DFQATT and CDR2 SNEGSKA (reference sequence). CDR3 length: 13 amino acids. V gave up 3 bases and J gave up 2 bases, with 10 bases separating them. Written as DNA, the CDR3 is TGCAGTGCTAGTCGGGGACCGAACTATGGCTACACCTTC. Its translation: CSASRGPNYGYTF.

This clonotype is a singleton in its sample. This may be a read error, as it is one base from a much larger clone. The chain carries TRBV19 and TRBJ2-7; D might be TRBD1 (6 bases). Germline CDR1 and CDR2: LNHDA and SQIVND (reference sequence). This CDR3 region has 15 residues. CDR3: CASRQPGGEGYGQYF. The CDR3 DNA reads as TGTGCCAGTAGGCAACCTGGGGGCGAGGGCTACGGGCAGTACTTC.

This clonotype was seen more than once but under ten times. The CDR3 nucleotides read TGTGCCAGTAGTATCGGGACAGGAGATAATTACGAGCAGTACTTC. It yields the protein CASSIGTGDNYEQYF. The chain combines TRBV19 with TRBJ2-7; TRBD1 matches 8 bases. Germline V gives CDR1 LNHDA, CDR2 SQIVND (reference sequence). The CDR3 covers 15 residues. J lost 4 bases, V lost 3 bases, and 8 bases had no gene match.

This clonotype occurred many times. V gene TRBV20-1 combines with J gene TRBJ2-5, with D possibly TRBD2 on 5 matching bases. The CDR3 consists of 12 residues. V gave up 5 bases and J gave up 1 base, with 8 bases separating them. CDR1 and CDR2 from the germline V gene are DFQATT and SNEGSKA (reference sequence). The CDR3 loop reads CSAQSGQETQYF. The CDR3 region has the DNA TGCAGTGCTCAAAGCGGCCAAGAGACCCAGTACTTC.

This clonotype was detected a few times. V is TRBV20-1 and J is TRBJ2-7; 8 nucleotides line up with TRBD1. Trimming at V came to 3 bases and at J to 5 bases, leaving 12 bases not matched to a gene. The CDR3 extends over 15 amino acids. CDR1 is DFQATT and CDR2 is SNEGSKA in the germline V gene (reference sequence). The CDR3 region is CSASRTAGGINEQYF. The CDR3 DNA follows: TGCAGTGCTAGTAGGACGGCAGGGGGCATAAACGAGCAGTACTTC.

This clonotype appeared once. The V gene is TRBV4-1, the J gene TRBJ1-5; TRBD1 is a possible D gene (5 bases). Germline assignment: CDR1 MGHRA and CDR2 YSYEKL. With 0 bases removed from V and 10 bases from J, the gap between germline ends came to 16 bases. The CDR3 spans 15 residues. Written as DNA, the CDR3 is TGCGCCAGCAGCCAAGATAAACTTCAGGGCGCCCCCCAGCATTTT. This sequence encodes CASSQDKLQGAPQHF.

This clonotype occurred a few times. The chain combines TRBV7-9 with TRBJ2-5, with TRBD1 matching 9 bases. Germline trimming cut 2 bases from V and 4 bases from J; bases unmatched to any gene: 2. The CDR3 length is 14 residues. Germline V lookup: CDR1 SEHNR, CDR2 FQNEAQ (reference sequence). As DNA, the CDR3 is TGTGCCAGCAGCTTAACGACAGGGGGAGAGACCCAGTACTTC. Its translation: CASSLTTGGETQYF.

This clonotype was recorded many times. The chain carries TRBV7-2 and TRBJ1-4; D unresolved. V was clipped by 3 bases and J by 0 bases, with 5 bases between them. The CDR3 length is 14 residues. Germline CDR1 SGHTA, CDR2 FQGNSA. The CDR3 DNA sequence: TGTGCCAGCAGCTTCTTAGCAACTAATGAAAAACTGTTTTTT. Translated, it gives CASSFLATNEKLFF. Together with reference TRBV7-2 and TRBJ1-4, the CDR3 gives the full variable domain: GAGVSQSPSNKVTEKGKDVELRCDPISGHTALYWYRQSLGQGLEFLIYFQGNSAPDKSGLPSDRFSAERTGGSVSTLTIQRTQQEDSAVYLCASSFLATNEKLFFGSGTQLSVL.

As to this clonotype: It may be a read error: a sequence one base away is much more abundant. The chain recombines TRBV7-2 with TRBJ2-5, with 8 bases aligning to TRBD1. After removal of 8 bases from V and 2 bases from J, the junction contained 4 bases not matched to a gene. Germline values: CDR1 SGHTA, CDR2 FQGNSA. The CDR3 length is 13 residues. In DNA form, the CDR3 reads TGTGCCAGCGGCTGGGACAGGCAAGAGACCCAGTACTTC. This sequence encodes CASGWDRQETQYF.

In this sample, this clonotype turned up once. Germline is not matched at one junction end, which may reflect a read error. The CDR3 DNA is TGTGCCAGCAGTTTAGACCCTTCCTACGAGCAGTCCTTC. Protein sequence: CASSLDPSYEQSF. The chain joins TRBV28 to TRBJ2-7, with no clear D. Per germline, CDR1 MDHEN and CDR2 SYDVKM. CDR3 size: 13 residues.

This clonotype was picked up a small number of times. The J gene is TRBJ2-2, the V gene TRBV7-9; possibly TRBD2 for D (5 bases). The CDR3 runs to 16 residues. Looked up from germline, CDR1 is SEHNR and CDR2 is FQNEAQ (reference sequence). Trimming removed 5 bases at V and 5 bases at J, with 18 bases between. The CDR3 sequence: CASSHSGRWGTGELFF. The DNA for the CDR3 is TGTGCCAGCAGCCACAGTGGGAGATGGGGAACCGGGGAGCTGTTTTTT.

This chain connects TRBV16 to TRBJ1-5; 8 nucleotides match TRBD1. The CDR3 totals 15 residues. Germline CDR1 reads KGHSY; CDR2 reads FQNENV. J gave up 7 bases and V 9 bases, and 14 bases lay outside the gene matches. CDR3 in amino acids: CASSDAGGLEQPQHF. In DNA form, the CDR3 reads TGTGCCAGTTCCGACGCAGGGGGCTTGGAGCAGCCCCAGCATTTT.

The V gene is TRBV12-5, the J gene TRBJ1-6, with 7 positions matching TRBD1. There are 14 residues in the CDR3. The trim removed 3 bases at V and 7 bases at J, leaving 3 bases unmatched. CDR1 is LGHNT, CDR2 FRNRAP, per germline. The CDR3 nucleotides are TGTGCTAGTGGTTTCGGGACAGCAAATTCACCCCTCCACTTT. Translation gives CASGFGTANSPLHF.

This rearrangement joins TRBV19 to TRBJ2-5; 11 bases match TRBD2. The CDR3 has 15 residues. Germline CDR1 LNHDA, CDR2 SQIVND (reference sequence). Trimming at V came to 8 bases and at J to 1 base, leaving 6 bases not matched to a gene. CDR3 bases: TGTGCCAGTTCAAGACTAGCGGGACGCCAAGAGACCCAGTACTTC. Its translation is CASSRLAGRQETQYF.

The chain links TRBV7-9 to TRBJ1-1, with D possibly TRBD1 on 5 matching bases. The CDR3 contains 14 residues. The germline V gene has CDR1 SEHNR and CDR2 FQNEAQ (reference sequence). Trimming cost V 5 bases and J 5 bases, with 15 bases left between them. The CDR3 protein is CASSKIQGRTEAFF. CDR3 in DNA: TGTGCCAGCAGCAAAATTCAGGGTCGGACTGAAGCTTTCTTT.

This clonotype was counted at least ten times. The rearrangement uses TRBV6-2 or TRBV6-3 and TRBJ1-2; D call uncertain. V was cut by 0 bases and J by 5 bases, with 1 base left in between. This CDR3 contains 11 residues. CDR1 is MNHEY and CDR2 is SVGEGT in the germline V gene. CDR3 residues: CASSYSYGYTF. The CDR3 region has the DNA TGTGCCAGCAGTTACTCTTATGGCTACACCTTC.

This clonotype was picked up many times. The chain couples TRBV7-2 to TRBJ1-1; D unresolved. CDR3 length: 13 residues. CDR1 is SGHTA, CDR2 FQGNSA, per germline. Trimming left V 3 bases short and J 4 bases short, with 9 bases between. CDR3 protein: CASSFTESTEAFF. The CDR3, as DNA: TGTGCCAGCAGCTTTACAGAGTCCACTGAAGCTTTCTTT.

This rearrangement joins TRBV10-2 to TRBJ2-7; D possibly matches TRBD1 or TRBD2 (5 bases each). Trimming took 8 bases from V and 4 from J, leaving 9 bases between them. This CDR3 is 11 amino acids long. The V gene's germline CDR1 is WSHSY and CDR2 SAAADI. CDR3 amino acids: CASGGIYEQYF. CDR3 sequence (DNA): TGCGCCAGCGGGGGTATTTACGAGCAGTACTTC.

About this clonotype itself: A clone one base away is much larger, so this may be a read error. This chain uses TRBV7-8 with TRBJ1-2; D is ambiguous. The germline V gene has CDR1 SGHVS and CDR2 FQNEAQ. The V and J ends lost 3 bases and 3 bases respectively, with 5 bases between them. The CDR3 is 12 residues long. CDR3: CASSFFDYGYTF. CDR3 DNA sequence: TGTGCCAGCAGCTTCTTCGACTATGGCTACACCTTC.

This clonotype was seen at least ten times. This sequence joins TRBV7-6 and TRBJ1-5; D might be TRBD1 (5 bases). The CDR3 sequence is 14 residues long. Germline CDR1 SGHVS, CDR2 FNYEAQ. The V and J ends lost 5 bases and 7 bases respectively, with 15 bases between them. The CDR3, as DNA: TGTGCCAGCAGCATCACGCAGGGATCGCAGCCCCAGCATTTT. Amino acid sequence: CASSITQGSQPQHF.

This clonotype occurred a few times. The genes are TRBV9 and TRBJ2-2, with D tentatively TRBD2 (6 bases). Trimming cost V 4 bases and J 2 bases, with 15 bases left between them. Germline CDR1 and CDR2: SGDLS and YYNGEE. The CDR3 runs 16 residues. CDR3 sequence (DNA): TGTGCCAGCAGCCCATTGACTAGGGGAAACACCGGGGAGCTGTTTTTT. Amino acid sequence: CASSPLTRGNTGELFF.

The table lists this clonotype with a few counts. The chain carries TRBV5-4 and TRBJ2-6, with D maybe TRBD1 (6 bases). V was trimmed by 0 bases and J by 0 bases, leaving 10 bases between them. The CDR3 spans 17 residues. Germline CDR1 and CDR2: SGHNT and YYREEE (reference sequence). This chain's CDR3 is CASSLGGPFSGANVLTF. The CDR3 nucleotides read TGTGCCAGCAGCTTGGGGGGGCCTTTCTCTGGGGCCAACGTCCTGACTTTC.

CDR3 bases: TGTGCTATCAGGCTAGCGGGAGGTGAGACCCAGTACTTC. Translated: CAIRLAGGETQYF. The chain couples TRBV7-7 to TRBJ2-5; 11 bases fit TRBD2. Germline CDR1 and CDR2: SSHAT and FNYEAQ (reference sequence). This CDR3 is 13 amino acids long.

This clonotype occurred a few times. The chain joins TRBV13 to TRBJ1-4; 7 nucleotides match TRBD1. The germline CDR1 and CDR2 sequences are PRHDT and FYEKMQ (reference sequence). This CDR3 is built from 15 residues. Trimming took 2 bases from V and 7 from J; bases not matched to a gene: 7. The CDR3 reads CASSLRPGGSEKLFF. The DNA of the CDR3 is TGTGCCAGCAGCTTACGTCCAGGGGGGAGTGAAAAACTGTTTTTT.

The chain has TRBV20-1 and TRBJ1-6; D gene unclear. This CDR3 has 12 amino acids. Germline V gene sequence: CDR1 DFQATT, CDR2 SNEGSKA (reference sequence). V was shortened by 2 bases and J by 7 bases, with 6 bases between the two germline ends. The CDR3 DNA reads TGCAGTGCTAGAAAGGCGAATTCACCCCTCCACTTT. Amino acid sequence: CSARKANSPLHF.

The CDR3 bases are TGTGCCAGTAGTATGAAGGTGCGGCAGGGAGGCACTGAAGCTTTCTTT. Translating gives CASSMKVRQGGTEAFF. This chain joins TRBV19 and TRBJ1-1, with D possibly matching TRBD1 (5 bases). Per germline, CDR1 LNHDA and CDR2 SQIVND (reference sequence). The CDR3 has 16 amino acids. Trimming left V 3 bases short and J 4 bases short, with 18 bases between.

The table lists this clonotype with many counts. V usage is TRBV20-1 and J usage is TRBJ1-6; 7 nucleotides agree with TRBD1. The CDR3 has 14 residues. The germline CDR1 and CDR2 sequences are DFQATT and SNEGSKA (reference sequence). Losses at the gene ends were 0 bases for V and 7 bases for J; bases not matched to a gene: 3. CDR3 region: CSARDGTANSPLHF. The CDR3 coding sequence is TGCAGTGCTAGAGACGGGACAGCCAATTCACCCCTCCACTTT.

This clonotype was counted at least ten times. CDR3 nucleotide sequence: TGCAGTGCTAGAGGACAGGCGACTGAAGCTTTCTTT. Translating it yields CSARGQATEAFF. The gene calls are TRBV20-1 and TRBJ1-1, with a tentative D call TRBD1 (6 bases). The CDR3 has 12 residues. With 1 base removed from V and 5 bases from J, the gap between germline ends came to 8 bases. The germline V gene has CDR1 DFQATT and CDR2 SNEGSKA (reference sequence).

This clonotype was detected many times. The V gene is TRBV20-1, the J gene TRBJ1-3; D is uncertain. CDR1 DFQATT and CDR2 SNEGSKA come from the germline V gene (reference sequence). The germline V and J ends were trimmed by 0 bases and 0 bases, with 9 bases remaining between them. The CDR3 extends over 15 amino acids. The CDR3 DNA reads as TGCAGTGCTAGAGATCGCCCAGACTCTGGAAACACCATATATTTT. It is translated as CSARDRPDSGNTIYF.

The rearrangement links TRBV5-1 to TRBJ2-7, with 9 bases that match TRBD1. The CDR3 loop spans 15 amino acids. CDR1 and CDR2 from the germline V gene are SGHRS and YFSETQ. V lost 4 bases, J lost 6 bases, and 11 bases stayed unmatched. CDR3 amino acids: CASSQHLGQGREQYF. The DNA of the CDR3 is TGCGCCAGCAGCCAGCATCTGGGACAGGGCCGCGAGCAGTACTTC.

This clonotype was counted at least ten times. The J gene is TRBJ1-1, the V gene TRBV6-1; D is undetermined. This CDR3 spans 13 amino acids. Trimming removed 6 bases from V and 4 bases from J, with 12 bases in between. Looked up from germline, CDR1 is MNHNS and CDR2 is SASEGT. CDR3 DNA sequence: TGTGCCAGCAGACCGGACGCGTCCACTGAAGCTTTCTTT. Translated, it gives CASRPDASTEAFF.